This T cell receptor (beta chain) was sequenced for a study of metastatic and nonmetastatic thyroid tumors. Study context: For malignant and benign thyroid patients, tumor or nodule tissue and blood were the sources whose repertoires were compared.

Trimming took off 1 base at V and 5 bases at J, with 15 bases between the two ends. CDR3 length equals 16 residues. Germline CDR1 SGHVS, CDR2 FQNEAQ. Thyroid surgery was preceded by no treatment in any patient. This clone came up many times. TCRdb re-called clones from the PCR reads using MiXCR. The data contain 40,000 to 50,000 clones, roughly 4% of them seen just once; the ten biggest clones take up roughly a tenth. Sequenced: blood. The chain has TRBV7-8 and TRBJ1-5; D is ambiguous. This TCR came from a female donor with papillary thyroid cancer or a benign thyroid nodule (not recorded which). Some clones in this sample may be carry-over from other donors' samples. The CDR3 sequence is CASSLGTGFSDQPQHF. As DNA, the CDR3 is TGTGCCAGCAGCTTAGGGACGGGTTTTTCGGATCAGCCCCAGCATTTT.